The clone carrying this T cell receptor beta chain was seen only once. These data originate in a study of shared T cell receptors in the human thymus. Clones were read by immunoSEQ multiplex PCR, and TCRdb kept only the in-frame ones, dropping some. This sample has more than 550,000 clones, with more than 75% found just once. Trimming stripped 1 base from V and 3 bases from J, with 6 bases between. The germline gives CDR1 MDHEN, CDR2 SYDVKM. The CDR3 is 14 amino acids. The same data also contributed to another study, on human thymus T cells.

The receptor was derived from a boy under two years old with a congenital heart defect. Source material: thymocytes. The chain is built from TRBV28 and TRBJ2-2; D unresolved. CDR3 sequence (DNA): TGTGCCAGCAGTTTATTCCCTTACACCGGGGAGCTGTTTTTT. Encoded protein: CASSLFPYTGELFF.